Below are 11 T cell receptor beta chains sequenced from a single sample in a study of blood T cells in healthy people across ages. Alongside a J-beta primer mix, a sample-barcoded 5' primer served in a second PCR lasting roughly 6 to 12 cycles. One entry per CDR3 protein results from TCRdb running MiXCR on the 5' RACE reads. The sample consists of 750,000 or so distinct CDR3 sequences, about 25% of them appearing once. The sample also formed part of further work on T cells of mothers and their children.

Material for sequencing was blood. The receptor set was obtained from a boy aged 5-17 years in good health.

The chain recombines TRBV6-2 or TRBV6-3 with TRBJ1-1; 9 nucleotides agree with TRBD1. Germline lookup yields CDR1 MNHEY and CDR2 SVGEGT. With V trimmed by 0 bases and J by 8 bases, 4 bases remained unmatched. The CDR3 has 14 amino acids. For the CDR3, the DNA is TGTGCCAGCAGTTACTCGATTGGGACAGGGGAAGCTTTCTTT. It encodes CASSYSIGTGEAFF.

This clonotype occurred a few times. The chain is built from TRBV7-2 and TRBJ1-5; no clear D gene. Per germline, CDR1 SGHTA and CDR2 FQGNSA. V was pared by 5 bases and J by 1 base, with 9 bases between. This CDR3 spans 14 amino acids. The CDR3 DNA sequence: TGTGCCAGCAGCATCGGGCCCAGCAATCAGCCCCAGCATTTT. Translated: CASSIGPSNQPQHF.

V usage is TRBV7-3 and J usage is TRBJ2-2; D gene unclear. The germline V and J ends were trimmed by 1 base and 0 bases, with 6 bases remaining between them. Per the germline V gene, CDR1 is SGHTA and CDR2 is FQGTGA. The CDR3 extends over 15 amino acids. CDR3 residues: CASSLRTANTGELFF. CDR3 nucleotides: TGTGCCAGCAGCTTAAGGACGGCGAACACCGGGGAGCTGTTTTTT. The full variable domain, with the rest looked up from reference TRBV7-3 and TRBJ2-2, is GAGVSQTPSNKVTEKGKYVELRCDPISGHTALYWYRQSLGQGPEFLIYFQGTGAADDSGLPNDRFFAVRPEGSVSTLKIQRTERGDSAVYLCASSLRTANTGELFFGEGSRLTVL.

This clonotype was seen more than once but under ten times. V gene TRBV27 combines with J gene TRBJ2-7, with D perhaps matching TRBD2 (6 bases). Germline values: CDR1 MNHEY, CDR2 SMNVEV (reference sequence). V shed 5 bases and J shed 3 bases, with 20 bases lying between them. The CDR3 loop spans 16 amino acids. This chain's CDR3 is CASSSRMGRRGYEQYF. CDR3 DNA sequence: TGTGCCAGCAGTAGTAGGATGGGCCGGCGGGGCTACGAGCAGTACTTC.

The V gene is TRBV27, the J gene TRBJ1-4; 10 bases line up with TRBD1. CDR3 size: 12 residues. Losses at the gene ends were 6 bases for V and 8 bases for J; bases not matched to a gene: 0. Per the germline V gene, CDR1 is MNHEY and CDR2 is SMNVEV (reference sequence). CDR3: CASRDRGEKLFF. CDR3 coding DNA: TGTGCCAGCAGGGACAGGGGGGAAAAACTGTTTTTT.

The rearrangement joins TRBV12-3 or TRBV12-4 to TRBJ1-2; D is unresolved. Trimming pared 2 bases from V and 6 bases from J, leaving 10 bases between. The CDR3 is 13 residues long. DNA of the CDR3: TGTGCCAGCAGTTTAAGGGTGGAGGATGGCTACACCTTC. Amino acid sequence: CASSLRVEDGYTF.

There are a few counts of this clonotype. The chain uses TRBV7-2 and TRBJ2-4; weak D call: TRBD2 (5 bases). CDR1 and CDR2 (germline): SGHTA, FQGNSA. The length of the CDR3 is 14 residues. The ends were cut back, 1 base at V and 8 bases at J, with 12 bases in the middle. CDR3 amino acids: CASSLELGGYIQYF. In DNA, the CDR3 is TGTGCCAGCAGCTTAGAATTAGGCGGGTACATTCAGTACTTC.

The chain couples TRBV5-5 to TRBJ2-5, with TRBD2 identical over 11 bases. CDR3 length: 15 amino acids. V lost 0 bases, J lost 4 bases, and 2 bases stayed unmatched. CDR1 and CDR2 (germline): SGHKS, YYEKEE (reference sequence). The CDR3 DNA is TGTGCCAGCAGCTTGGCGACTAGCGGGACAGAGACCCAGTACTTC. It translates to CASSLATSGTETQYF.

The CDR3 sequence is CASSPALGEHTGELFF. CDR3 nucleotide sequence: TGTGCCAGCAGCCCCGCCCTTGGGGAGCACACCGGGGAGCTGTTTTTT. The rearrangement links TRBV7-2 to TRBJ2-2, with D possibly being TRBD2 (5 bases). This CDR3 has 16 residues. Per the germline V gene, CDR1 is SGHTA and CDR2 is FQGNSA. Trimming left V 5 bases short and J 3 bases short, with 16 bases between.

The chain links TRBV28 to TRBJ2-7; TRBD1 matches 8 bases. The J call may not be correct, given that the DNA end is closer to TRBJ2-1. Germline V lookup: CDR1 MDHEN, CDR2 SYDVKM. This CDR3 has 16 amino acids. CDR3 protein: CASTPSGGSYSDEQFF. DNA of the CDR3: TGTGCCAGCACCCCCTCAGGGGGCTCCTACTCGGATGAGCAGTTCTTC.

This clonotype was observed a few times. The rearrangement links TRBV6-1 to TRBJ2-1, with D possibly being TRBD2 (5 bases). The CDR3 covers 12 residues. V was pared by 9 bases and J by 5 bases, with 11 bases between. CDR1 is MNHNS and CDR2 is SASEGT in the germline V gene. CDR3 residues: CASRASNNEQFF. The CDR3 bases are TGTGCCAGTCGGGCTAGCAACAATGAGCAGTTCTTC.